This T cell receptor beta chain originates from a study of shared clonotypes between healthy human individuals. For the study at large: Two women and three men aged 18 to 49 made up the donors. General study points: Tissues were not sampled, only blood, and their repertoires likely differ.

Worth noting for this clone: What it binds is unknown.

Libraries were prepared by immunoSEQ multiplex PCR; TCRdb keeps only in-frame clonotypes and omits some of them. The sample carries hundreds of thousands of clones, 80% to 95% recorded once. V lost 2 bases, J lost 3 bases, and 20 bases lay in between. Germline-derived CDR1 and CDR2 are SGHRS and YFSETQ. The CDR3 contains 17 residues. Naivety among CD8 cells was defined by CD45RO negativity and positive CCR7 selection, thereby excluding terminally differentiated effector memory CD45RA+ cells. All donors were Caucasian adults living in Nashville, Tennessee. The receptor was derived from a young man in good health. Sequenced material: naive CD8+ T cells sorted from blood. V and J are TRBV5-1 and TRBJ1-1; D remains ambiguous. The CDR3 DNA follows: TGCGCCAGCAGCTTATTTCTGGTAGGACGTCGGGACACTGAAGCTTTCTTT. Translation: CASSLFLVGRRDTEAFF.